This T cell receptor (beta chain) was sequenced in a study of siplizumab effects on memory and regulatory T cells. Study-level findings and limits: The alloresponse seemed to draw substantially on naive T cells, which appeared more diverse than memory cells. Proliferating Tregs from siplizumab cultures lacked functional confirmation of suppression.

This table comes from immunoSEQ multiplex PCR, and its TCRdb copy is limited to in-frame clones, with some not included. The repertoire consists of roughly 64,000 clones, with roughly 96% occurring once and the leading ten covering more than 0.095%. With respect to this clone: Antigen unknown.

Germline assignment: CDR1 SGHDT and CDR2 YYEEEE. The ends were cut back, 0 bases at V and 8 bases at J, with 17 bases in the middle. This CDR3 has 16 residues. The specimen sequenced was naive CD8+ T cells sorted from blood. The clonotype comes from a human donor in good health. The chain has TRBV5-6 and TRBJ1-4; D is perhaps TRBD1 (5 bases). Here the CDR3 reads CASSLDLEQGGEKLFF. CDR3 in DNA: TGTGCCAGCAGCTTGGATCTGGAGCAGGGAGGGGAAAAACTGTTTTTT.